This T cell receptor (beta chain) was recorded in a study of beta chain features in type 1 diabetes. Study-wide results and limits: Type 1 diabetes patients had fewer VDJ junction insertions and more deletions.

CDR3 size: 14 residues. V shed 5 bases and J shed 4 bases, with 14 bases lying between them. From germline, CDR1 is SEHNR and CDR2 FQNEAQ (reference sequence). Stem cell-like memory, regulatory, central memory and naive CD4+ cells were sorted via CD45RO/CCR7/CD25/CD127/CD95/CD27. Since all of the isolated RNA was reverse transcribed, expressed TCRB transcripts were what got sequenced. Method: immunoSEQ multiplex PCR; TCRdb's copy keeps in-frame clones and lacks some. The sample carries about 410,000 clones, approximately 13% recorded once. This clone was detected only a few times. The target antigen is unknown.

The receptor was isolated from a man in his thirties or forties in good health. The chain links TRBV7-9 to TRBJ1-2; D might be TRBD1 (5 bases). The sample consisted of naive CD4+ T cells from blood. The DNA of the CDR3 is TGTGCCAGCAGCAAAAGACCGGGGGTCTATGGCTACACCTTC. The encoded protein is CASSKRPGVYGYTF.